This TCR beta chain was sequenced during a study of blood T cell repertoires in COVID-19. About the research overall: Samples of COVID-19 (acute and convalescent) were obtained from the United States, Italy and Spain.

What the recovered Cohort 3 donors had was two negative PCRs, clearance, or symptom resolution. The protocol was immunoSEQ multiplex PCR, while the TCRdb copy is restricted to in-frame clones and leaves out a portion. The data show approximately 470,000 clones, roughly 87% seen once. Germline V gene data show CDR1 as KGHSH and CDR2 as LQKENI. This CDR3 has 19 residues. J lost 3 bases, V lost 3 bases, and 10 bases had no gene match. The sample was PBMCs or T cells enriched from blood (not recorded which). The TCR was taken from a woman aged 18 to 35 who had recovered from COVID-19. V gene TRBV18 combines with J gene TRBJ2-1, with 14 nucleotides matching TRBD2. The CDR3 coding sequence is TGTGCCAGCTCACCTCGACTAGCGGGGGGGCCGGGGAACTACAATGAGCAGTTCTTC. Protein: CASSPRLAGGPGNYNEQFF. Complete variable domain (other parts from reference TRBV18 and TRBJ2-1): NAGVMQNPRHLVRRRGQEARLRCSPMKGHSHVYWYRQLPEEGLKFMVYLQKENIIDESGMPKERFSAEFPKEGPSILRIQQVVRGDSAAYFCASSPRLAGGPGNYNEQFFGPGTRLTVL.